This passage covers 17 T cell receptor beta chains from one sample sequenced in a study of shared clonotypes between healthy human individuals. Produced via immunoSEQ multiplex PCR; TCRdb's table is partial and in-frame only. This sample has 2 million to 2.5 million clones, with over 90% found just once. The source material was naive CD4+ T cells from PBMCs. The subset denotes: CD45RA+ positively selected. These receptors originate from a young man in good health. Some clones in this sample may be carry-over from other donors' samples.

In its sample, this clone was seen once. V usage is TRBV28 and J usage is TRBJ1-2; maybe TRBD1 (5 bases). Per germline, CDR1 MDHEN and CDR2 SYDVKM. The CDR3 is 15 amino acids. V lost 5 bases and J 12 bases, leaving 25 bases between the germline ends. CDR3 in amino acids: CASSVTGTPEFANTF. In nucleotides, the CDR3 is TGTGCCAGCAGTGTCACCGGGACTCCGGAGTTTGCAAACACCTTC.

The rearrangement uses TRBV6-1 and TRBJ2-7; 7 nucleotides align to TRBD2. CDR3 length: 15 residues. V lost 7 bases and J lost 7; bases outside the gene matches: 16. Germline V gives CDR1 MNHNS, CDR2 SASEGT. The CDR3 region is CASTENPSGPWEQYF. In nucleotides, the CDR3 is TGTGCCAGCACCGAAAACCCTAGCGGACCTTGGGAGCAGTACTTC.

The chain joins TRBV27 to TRBJ2-7; maybe TRBD1 (5 bases). With 3 bases removed from V and 0 bases from J, the gap between germline ends came to 18 bases. Germline CDR1 is MNHEY and CDR2 is SMNVEV (reference sequence). The CDR3 is made up of 17 amino acids. CDR3 loop: CASSFRTGTGPSYEQYF. The CDR3 nucleotides read TGTGCCAGCAGTTTTCGGACGGGTACAGGACCCTCCTACGAGCAGTACTTC.

The rearrangement links TRBV5-4 to TRBJ2-3, with D possibly being TRBD2 (6 bases). V lost 4 bases to trimming and J lost 0 bases, with 18 bases between them. The CDR3 has 17 residues. CDR1 and CDR2 (germline): SGHNT, YYREEE (reference sequence). The CDR3 reads CASSPQEGVVSTDTQYF. CDR3 sequence (DNA): TGTGCCAGCAGCCCCCAGGAGGGAGTGGTTAGCACAGATACGCAGTATTTT.

This clone was found once. J is TRBJ2-1 and V is TRBV6-1, with D perhaps matching TRBD1 or TRBD2 (6 bases each). The V and J ends lost 0 bases and 10 bases respectively, with 16 bases between them. CDR3 size: 15 residues. CDR1 MNHNS and CDR2 SASEGT come from the germline V gene. The CDR3 protein is CASSEAFRGGMEQFF. In nucleotides, the CDR3 is TGTGCCAGCAGTGAAGCCTTTCGAGGGGGGATGGAGCAGTTCTTC.

This rearrangement joins TRBV5-4 to TRBJ2-7, with TRBD1 identical over 8 bases. Trimming cost V 6 bases and J 6 bases; bases outside gene matches: 14. Germline values: CDR1 SGHNT, CDR2 YYREEE (reference sequence). The CDR3 runs 15 residues. The CDR3 reads CASNTADRVFGEQYF. CDR3 nucleotides: TGTGCCAGCAACACTGCGGACAGGGTTTTTGGCGAGCAGTACTTC.

V is TRBV2 and J is TRBJ2-1, with a tentative D call TRBD1 (6 bases). Germline V CDR1 and CDR2: SNHLY, FYNNEI. The V gene lost 7 bases and the J gene lost 5 bases, with 12 bases spanning the gap. The CDR3 is made up of 13 amino acids. The DNA of the CDR3 is TGTGCCAGCAATAACGACAGGAACAATGAGCAGTTCTTC. Residues: CASNNDRNNEQFF.

The chain links TRBV5-1 to TRBJ2-2; TRBD2 might be the D (6 bases). CDR1 SGHRS and CDR2 YFSETQ come from the germline V gene. The CDR3 has 16 residues. V lost 5 bases and J lost 3, with 17 bases in between. The CDR3 protein is CASRRGAGSDTGELFF. In DNA, the CDR3 is TGCGCCAGCAGACGAGGCGCGGGATCTGACACCGGGGAGCTGTTTTTT. Looking up the rest from reference TRBV5-1 and TRBJ2-2 gives the full variable domain: KAGVTQTPRYLIKTRGQQVTLSCSPISGHRSVSWYQQTPGQGLQFLFEYFSETQRNKGNFPGRFSGRQFSNSRSEMNVSTLELGDSALYLCASRRGAGSDTGELFFGEGSRLTVL.

This clone was recorded once. The chain links TRBV5-1 to TRBJ2-1; TRBD1 might be the D (8 bases). The CDR3 runs to 16 residues. The V end was cut by 4 bases, the J end by 4 bases, with 18 bases between. Germline values: CDR1 SGHRS, CDR2 YFSETQ. CDR3 sequence: CASSLGGTGLYNEQFF. CDR3 nucleotides: TGCGCCAGCAGCCTGGGAGGGACAGGTTTGTACAATGAGCAGTTCTTC. The complete variable domain, with remaining parts taken from reference TRBV5-1 and TRBJ2-1, reads KAGVTQTPRYLIKTRGQQVTLSCSPISGHRSVSWYQQTPGQGLQFLFEYFSETQRNKGNFPGRFSGRQFSNSRSEMNVSTLELGDSALYLCASSLGGTGLYNEQFFGPGTRLTVL.

The chain employs TRBV6-1 and TRBJ1-6; TRBD1 matches 7 bases. Germline V CDR1 and CDR2: MNHNS, SASEGT. The CDR3 loop spans 13 amino acids. V shed 4 bases and J 14 bases; nucleotides not matched to a gene: 8. Here the CDR3 reads CASSGAEGATLHF. The CDR3, as DNA: TGTGCCAGCAGTGGGGCGGAGGGGGCCACCCTCCACTTT.

This chain links TRBV5-4 with TRBJ2-2; D remains ambiguous. Germline V lookup: CDR1 SGHNT, CDR2 YYREEE (reference sequence). V was shortened by 6 bases and J by 0 bases, with 12 bases between the two germline ends. This CDR3 contains 15 residues. DNA for the CDR3: TGTGCCAGCACCCCGACCCGGGCGAACACCGGGGAGCTGTTTTTT. It yields the protein CASTPTRANTGELFF.

The J gene is TRBJ2-5, the V gene TRBV19; 8 nucleotides line up with TRBD1. There are 15 residues in the CDR3. Germline CDR1 is LNHDA and CDR2 is SQIVND (reference sequence). The ends lost 4 bases at V and 2 bases at J; junction bases unmatched: 6. CDR3 amino acids: CASSKITGGQETQYF. CDR3 in DNA: TGTGCCAGTAGTAAGATAACAGGGGGTCAAGAGACCCAGTACTTC.

This clone was seen just once. The chain recombines TRBV9 with TRBJ2-2; unclear D gene. The CDR3 length is 15 residues. Germline V CDR1 and CDR2: SGDLS, YYNGEE. V lost 0 bases and J lost 4, with 10 bases in between. The CDR3 sequence: CASSVAALGTGELFF. CDR3 bases: TGTGCCAGCAGCGTAGCCGCTCTGGGCACCGGGGAGCTGTTTTTT.

The chain is built from TRBV4-3 and TRBJ2-5; D is ambiguous. The CDR3 length is 13 residues. The V gene's germline CDR1 is LGHNA and CDR2 YSLEER. Trimming shortened V by 0 bases and J by 5 bases, and 7 bases separated the two germline ends. As DNA, the CDR3 is TGCGCCAGCAGCCAAGATAGATCGGAGACCCAGTACTTC. It specifies CASSQDRSETQYF.

The J gene is TRBJ2-7, the V gene TRBV27, with a possible D match to TRBD1 (6 bases). CDR1 is MNHEY and CDR2 is SMNVEV in the germline V gene (reference sequence). This CDR3 comprises 15 residues. The V end lost 0 bases, the J end lost 0 bases, and 9 bases lay between the germline ends. The CDR3 DNA sequence: TGTGCCAGCAGTTTATCTGGACAGCCCTCCTACGAGCAGTACTTC. The encoded protein is CASSLSGQPSYEQYF.

The rearrangement joins TRBV7-6 to TRBJ2-7, with 9 nucleotides matching TRBD1. Losses at the gene ends were 0 bases for V and 2 bases for J; bases not matched to a gene: 2. This CDR3 contains 15 residues. The V gene's germline CDR1 is SGHVS and CDR2 FNYEAQ. The CDR3 loop is CASSLAGTGPYEQYF. CDR3 nucleotide sequence: TGTGCCAGCAGCTTAGCGGGGACAGGGCCCTACGAGCAGTACTTC.

The rearrangement links TRBV25-1 to TRBJ2-1; 8 positions agree with TRBD2. Germline values: CDR1 MGHDK, CDR2 SYGVNS. This CDR3 is built from 17 residues. After removal of 1 base from V and 0 bases from J, the junction contained 5 bases not matched to a gene. The CDR3 loop is CASSESGGRRSYNEQFF. The CDR3 bases are TGTGCCAGCAGTGAATCGGGGGGGCGACGCTCCTACAATGAGCAGTTCTTC. Based on the CDR3 plus reference TRBV25-1 and TRBJ2-1, the full variable domain is EADIYQTPRYLVIGTGKKITLECSQTMGHDKMYWYQQDPGMELHLIHYSYGVNSTEKGDLSSESTVSRIRTEHFPLTLESARPSHTSQYLCASSESGGRRSYNEQFFGPGTRLTVL.